Following are 32 T cell receptor beta chains from one sample sequenced in a study of T cells expressing NK-cell markers. TCRdb reprocessed the 5' RACE reads; each CDR3 protein has one entry and no DNA is given. This repertoire includes about 170,000 distinct CDR3 sequences. Sequenced material: blood T cells: a sorted CD56 or NKG2C T cell subset, CD4+ or CD8+ T cells, or bulk PBMC T cells (not recorded which). The receptor source for this set is a man aged 18-69 years in good health.

The V and J genes are TRBV20-1 and TRBJ2-5; TCRdb reports TRBD1, a call that lacks DNA to check it against. Germline V CDR1 and CDR2: DFQATT, SNEGSKA (reference sequence). The CDR3 has 15 amino acids. CDR3 amino acids: CSARDLGGLGETQYF.

The chain uses TRBV5-5 and TRBJ1-2; TCRdb returns TRBD1, unconfirmable since there is no DNA. CDR3 length equals 14 residues. From germline, CDR1 is SGHKS and CDR2 YYEKEE (reference sequence). The CDR3 reads CASSLSQGFDGYTF. Using reference TRBV5-5 and TRBJ1-2 for the parts outside the CDR3, the full variable domain is DAGVTQSPTHLIKTRGQQVTLRCSPISGHKSVSWYQQVLGQGPQFIFQYYEKEERGRGNFPDRFSARQFPNYSSELNVNALLLGDSALYLCASSLSQGFDGYTFGSGTRLTVV.

The chain has TRBV5-4 and TRBJ2-1; the TCRdb call, TRBD1, lacks DNA for checking. Germline loops: CDR1 SGHNT, CDR2 YYREEE (reference sequence). The CDR3 consists of 14 residues. CDR3 residues: CASSLSSGGYEQFF.

V and J are TRBV5-6 and TRBJ2-3; TCRdb indicates TRBD2, and absent DNA this call remains unverified. This CDR3 is built from 19 residues. Germline lookup yields CDR1 SGHDT and CDR2 YYEEEE. The CDR3 spells CASSFSASGGVTSTDTQYF.

The V and J genes are TRBV28 and TRBJ2-7; TCRdb selects TRBD2, and the lack of DNA leaves this call unchecked. The CDR3 totals 17 residues. Germline V gene lookup returns CDR1 MDHEN and CDR2 SYDVKM. The CDR3 sequence is CASRRYTDPTVPYEQYF. Supplemented by reference TRBV28 and TRBJ2-7, the full variable domain reads DVKVTQSSRYLVKRTGEKVFLECVQDMDHENMFWYRQDPGLGLRLIYFSYDVKMKEKGDIPEGYSVSREKKERFSLILESASTNQTSMYLCASRRYTDPTVPYEQYFGPGTRLTVT.

The rearrangement links TRBV6-2 or TRBV6-3 to TRBJ2-7; TCRdb selects TRBD1, and the lack of DNA leaves this call unchecked. The CDR3 runs to 13 residues. Germline loops: CDR1 MNHEY, CDR2 SVGEGT. CDR3 loop: CASSDRERSEQYF.

The genes are TRBV7-9 and TRBJ2-7; the TRBD2 assignment by TCRdb is unverifiable without DNA. CDR3 length: 13 amino acids. Germline CDR1 is SEHNR and CDR2 is FQNEAQ (reference sequence). This CDR3 reads CATRGASSYEQYF.

The V and J genes are TRBV6-1 and TRBJ2-2; no DNA is available, so the TRBD1 call from TCRdb remains unchecked. CDR3 length: 17 amino acids. The germline V gene has CDR1 MNHNS and CDR2 SASEGT. CDR3 in amino acids: CASSTTGASVDVGELFF.

The CDR3 loop reads CASSEGFRGGYEQYF. This chain links TRBV3-1 with TRBJ2-7; TCRdb calls TRBD2, which cannot be checked without DNA. The CDR3 extends over 15 amino acids. CDR1 LGHDT and CDR2 YNNKEL come from the germline V gene (reference sequence).

The chain couples TRBV13 to TRBJ1-2; lacking DNA, the TRBD1 call made by TCRdb goes unchecked. This CDR3 is 11 amino acids long. Per the germline V gene, CDR1 is PRHDT and CDR2 is FYEKMQ (reference sequence). The chain's CDR3 is CASGWGSGYTF.

This rearrangement joins TRBV28 to TRBJ2-5; there is no DNA to check the TCRdb D call of TRBD2. The CDR3 spans 16 residues. The germline V gene has CDR1 MDHEN and CDR2 SYDVKM. The CDR3 reads CASSSTSGGAWETQYF.

CDR3 protein: CASSLVSGTSGYEQYF. This chain uses TRBV5-4 with TRBJ2-7; lacking DNA, the TRBD2 call made by TCRdb goes unchecked. The CDR3 loop spans 16 amino acids. The germline V gene encodes CDR1 SGHNT and CDR2 YYREEE (reference sequence).

This chain joins TRBV28 and TRBJ1-5; TCRdb lists TRBD1, though no DNA is available to test this call. The germline V gene encodes CDR1 MDHEN and CDR2 SYDVKM. CDR3 length: 14 amino acids. CDR3 sequence reads: CASSFMGERQPQHF.

CDR3 in amino acids: CASSLGSPLDGYTF. V usage is TRBV7-9 and J usage is TRBJ1-2; the D call of TRBD1 rests on TCRdb alone, since no DNA is present to check it. The CDR3 runs to 14 residues. Germline V lookup: CDR1 SEHNR, CDR2 FQNEAQ (reference sequence).

The V and J genes are TRBV4-2 and TRBJ2-1; TCRdb outputs TRBD1, but without DNA this stays unchecked. CDR3 length: 15 amino acids. CDR1 LGHNA and CDR2 YNFKEQ come from the germline V gene. CDR3 amino acids: CASSVAGTKYNEQFF.

The chain is built from TRBV7-2 and TRBJ2-7; without DNA, the TCRdb call of TRBD1 cannot be checked. The CDR3 spans 13 residues. Germline CDR1 reads SGHTA; CDR2 reads FQGNSA. Here the CDR3 reads CASGQGSSYEQYF. The variable domain in full, with the rest retrieved from reference TRBV7-2 and TRBJ2-7, is GAGVSQSPSNKVTEKGKDVELRCDPISGHTALYWYRQSLGQGLEFLIYFQGNSAPDKSGLPSDRFSAERTGGSVSTLTIQRTQQEDSAVYLCASGQGSSYEQYFGPGTRLTVT.

The chain recombines TRBV11-3 with TRBJ2-7. The germline V gene encodes CDR1 SGHNT and CDR2 YENEEA. This CDR3 comprises 14 residues. The CDR3 loop is CASSVTGGSYEQYF.

The chain employs TRBV3-1 and TRBJ2-2; lacking DNA, the TRBD1 call made by TCRdb goes unchecked. The CDR3 spans 12 residues. Germline CDR1 reads LGHDT; CDR2 reads YNNKEL (reference sequence). The CDR3 reads CASRRGSGELFF.

The chain links TRBV20-1 to TRBJ2-7. The CDR3 is made up of 14 amino acids. Per germline, CDR1 DFQATT and CDR2 SNEGSKA (reference sequence). The CDR3 loop reads CSAFDVGHSYEQYF.

The CDR3 spells CASSYSKAGIEAFF. The V gene is TRBV6-2 or TRBV6-3, the J gene TRBJ1-1; TCRdb indicates TRBD1, and absent DNA this call remains unverified. Germline V gene sequence: CDR1 MNHEY, CDR2 SVGEGT. This CDR3 is built from 14 residues.

V gene TRBV5-4 combines with J gene TRBJ2-2. Germline V gene sequence: CDR1 SGHNT, CDR2 YYREEE (reference sequence). The CDR3 length is 14 residues. CDR3 in amino acids: CASNRQSNTGELFF.

The genes are TRBV5-1 and TRBJ2-1; the TRBD2 assignment by TCRdb is unverifiable without DNA. Germline V lookup: CDR1 SGHRS, CDR2 YFSETQ. The CDR3 covers 14 residues. The CDR3 sequence is CASKGGGALNEQFF.

The chain combines TRBV5-6 with TRBJ2-5. Germline V gene lookup returns CDR1 SGHDT and CDR2 YYEEEE. The CDR3 has 14 amino acids. CDR3 in amino acids: CASSLKLNQETQYF.

The chain carries TRBV15 and TRBJ2-5; the D call from TCRdb, TRBD1, cannot be confirmed without DNA. The CDR3 extends over 16 amino acids. The germline CDR1 and CDR2 sequences are LNHNV and YYDKDF (reference sequence). CDR3 sequence: CATSPPGGVVQETQYF.

V is TRBV7-3 and J is TRBJ2-1; TCRdb calls TRBD2, which cannot be checked without DNA. Germline V gene sequence: CDR1 SGHTA, CDR2 FQGTGA. The CDR3 runs 14 residues. The chain's CDR3 is CASSGSGAYNEQFF.

The V call is TRBV6-1, the J call TRBJ2-7; there is no DNA to check the TCRdb D call of TRBD1. CDR3 length: 16 amino acids. Germline CDR1 MNHNS, CDR2 SASEGT. The CDR3 spells CASSSDTGTGGYEQYF.

The gene calls are TRBV5-6 and TRBJ2-1; TCRdb names TRBD1, which stays unverified in the absence of DNA. The CDR3 has 13 amino acids. Germline CDR1 reads SGHDT; CDR2 reads YYEEEE. This CDR3 reads CASSYGTDNEQFF.

J is TRBJ2-7 and V is TRBV19; as DNA is missing, the TRBD1 call by TCRdb cannot be tested. Germline assignment: CDR1 LNHDA and CDR2 SQIVND (reference sequence). The CDR3 runs to 14 residues. The CDR3 here is CASSIQAGLYEQYF.

The chain has TRBV20-1 and TRBJ2-7; no DNA is available, so the TRBD2 call from TCRdb remains unchecked. The CDR3 spans 16 residues. CDR1 is DFQATT and CDR2 is SNEGSKA in the germline V gene (reference sequence). CDR3 region: CSANPLGGGSSYEQYF.

This chain uses TRBV19 with TRBJ1-2; TCRdb returns TRBD1, unconfirmable since there is no DNA. CDR1 is LNHDA and CDR2 is SQIVND in the germline V gene (reference sequence). The CDR3 consists of 14 residues. CDR3 in amino acids: CASSSRTPFYGYTF.

The V and J genes are TRBV27 and TRBJ2-2; TCRdb calls TRBD1, which cannot be checked without DNA. In germline, CDR1 is MNHEY, CDR2 SMNVEV (reference sequence). The CDR3 extends over 11 amino acids. CDR3 sequence: CASYGQDELFF.

V usage is TRBV7-9 and J usage is TRBJ1-2; TCRdb picks TRBD1, but there is no DNA to check that call. The CDR3 has 14 residues. CDR1 SEHNR and CDR2 FQNEAQ come from the germline V gene (reference sequence). CDR3 sequence reads: CASRNQKSGGGYTF. The variable domain in full, completed from reference TRBV7-9 and TRBJ1-2, reads DTGVSQNPRHKITKRGQNVTFRCDPISEHNRLYWYRQTLGQGPEFLTYFQNEAQLEKSRLLSDRFSAERPKGSFSTLEIQRTEQGDSAMYLCASRNQKSGGGYTFGSGTRLTVV.